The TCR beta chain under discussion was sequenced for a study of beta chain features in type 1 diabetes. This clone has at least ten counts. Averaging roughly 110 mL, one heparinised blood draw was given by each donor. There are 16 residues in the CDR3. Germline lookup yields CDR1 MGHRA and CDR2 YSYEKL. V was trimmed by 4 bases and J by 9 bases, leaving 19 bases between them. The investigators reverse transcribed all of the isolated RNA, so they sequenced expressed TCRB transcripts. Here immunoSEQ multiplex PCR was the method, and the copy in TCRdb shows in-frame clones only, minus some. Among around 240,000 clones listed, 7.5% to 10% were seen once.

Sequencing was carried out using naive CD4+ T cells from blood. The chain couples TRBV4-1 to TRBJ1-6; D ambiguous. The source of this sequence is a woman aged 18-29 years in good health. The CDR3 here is CASSRAEIRLSSPLHF. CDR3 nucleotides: TGCGCCAGCAGCCGAGCGGAGATCAGGCTGTCTTCACCCCTCCACTTT.